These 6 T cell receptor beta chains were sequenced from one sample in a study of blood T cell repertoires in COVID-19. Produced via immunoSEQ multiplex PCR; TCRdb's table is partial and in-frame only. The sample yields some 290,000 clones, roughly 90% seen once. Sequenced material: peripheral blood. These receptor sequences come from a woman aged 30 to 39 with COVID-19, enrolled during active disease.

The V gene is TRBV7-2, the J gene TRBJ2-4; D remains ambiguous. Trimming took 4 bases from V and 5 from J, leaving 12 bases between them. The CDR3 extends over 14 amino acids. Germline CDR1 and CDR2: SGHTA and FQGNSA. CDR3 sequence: CASSSSGPENIQYF. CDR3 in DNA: TGTGCCAGCAGCTCATCTGGGCCCGAAAACATTCAGTACTTC.

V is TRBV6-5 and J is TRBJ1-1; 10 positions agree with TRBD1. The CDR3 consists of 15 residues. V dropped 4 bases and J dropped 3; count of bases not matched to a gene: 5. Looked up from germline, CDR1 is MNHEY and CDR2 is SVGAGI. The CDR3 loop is CASSSWTGGDTEAFF. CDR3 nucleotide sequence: TGTGCCAGCAGTTCCTGGACAGGGGGGGACACTGAAGCTTTCTTT.

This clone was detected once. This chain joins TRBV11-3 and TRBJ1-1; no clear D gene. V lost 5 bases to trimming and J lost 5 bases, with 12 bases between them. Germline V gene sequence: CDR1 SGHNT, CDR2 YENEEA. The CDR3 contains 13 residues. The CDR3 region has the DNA TGTGCCAGCAGCCCACACGCGGATACTGAAGCTTTCTTT. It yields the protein CASSPHADTEAFF.

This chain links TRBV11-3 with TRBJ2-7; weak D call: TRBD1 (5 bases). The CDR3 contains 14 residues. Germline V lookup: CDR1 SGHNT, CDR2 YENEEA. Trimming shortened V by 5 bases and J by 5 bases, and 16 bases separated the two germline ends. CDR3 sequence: CASSPWTSFDEQYF. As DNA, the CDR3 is TGTGCCAGCAGCCCATGGACATCGTTCGACGAGCAGTACTTC.

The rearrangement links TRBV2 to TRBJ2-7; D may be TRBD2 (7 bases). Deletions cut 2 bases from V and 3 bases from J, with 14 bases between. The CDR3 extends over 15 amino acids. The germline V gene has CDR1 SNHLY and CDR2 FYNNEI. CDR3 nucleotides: TGTGCCAGCAGTGAAATTAGGGGGGACTACTACGAGCAGTACTTC. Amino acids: CASSEIRGDYYEQYF.

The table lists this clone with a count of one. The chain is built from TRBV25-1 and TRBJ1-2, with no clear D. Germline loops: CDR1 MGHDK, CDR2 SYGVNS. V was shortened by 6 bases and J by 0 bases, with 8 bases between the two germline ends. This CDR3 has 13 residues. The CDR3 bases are TGTGCCAGCAGGGGCCAGTCTAACTATGGCTACACCTTC. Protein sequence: CASRGQSNYGYTF.